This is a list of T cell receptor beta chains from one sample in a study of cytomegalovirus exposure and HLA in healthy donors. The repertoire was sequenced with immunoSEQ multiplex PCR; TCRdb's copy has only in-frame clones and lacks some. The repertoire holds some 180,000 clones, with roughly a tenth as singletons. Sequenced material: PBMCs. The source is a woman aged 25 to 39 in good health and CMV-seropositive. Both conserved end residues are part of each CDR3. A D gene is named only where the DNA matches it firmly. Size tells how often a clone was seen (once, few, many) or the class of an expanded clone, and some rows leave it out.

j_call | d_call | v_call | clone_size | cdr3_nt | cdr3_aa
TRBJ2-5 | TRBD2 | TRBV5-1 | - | TGCGCCAGCAGCCCGAGCGGGACGGTGGAGACCCAGTACTTC | CASSPSGTVETQYF
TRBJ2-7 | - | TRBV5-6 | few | TGTGCCAGCAGCTTGGCCAACTCCTACGAGCAGTACTTC | CASSLANSYEQYF
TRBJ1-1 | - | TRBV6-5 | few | TGTGCCAGCAGCCTTTCCAGGGTATTGGTCACTGAAGCTTTCTTT | CASSLSRVLVTEAFF
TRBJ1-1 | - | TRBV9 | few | TGTGCCAGCAGCTTACCGACCGGGGTGAACACTGAAGCTTTCTTT | CASSLPTGVNTEAFF
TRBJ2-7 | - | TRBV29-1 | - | TGCAGCGTTCGTCAGGGGATCTACGAGCAGTACTTC | CSVRQGIYEQYF
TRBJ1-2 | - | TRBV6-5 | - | TGTGCCAGCAGTTACGGGCGGGGAAGCTATGGCTACACCTTC | CASSYGRGSYGYTF
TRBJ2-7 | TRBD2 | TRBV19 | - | TGTGCCAGTAGTTTCGGACTAGCGGGAACTCCTACCTACGAGCAGTACTTC | CASSFGLAGTPTYEQYF
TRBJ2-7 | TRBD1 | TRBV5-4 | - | TGTGCCAGCAGCTCGGTCGACAGGGGGCAGTACGAACAGTACTTC | CASSSVDRGQYEQYF
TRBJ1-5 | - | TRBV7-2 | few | TGTGCCAGCAGCCCGGACAGCGGGGTTTATCAGCCCCAGCATTTT | CASSPDSGVYQPQHF
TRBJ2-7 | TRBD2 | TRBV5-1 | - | TGCGCCAGCAGCTTGGCAGGGACTAGCGGCTACGAGCAGTACTTC | CASSLAGTSGYEQYF
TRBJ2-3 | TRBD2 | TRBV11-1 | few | TGTGCCAGCAGCTTTATAGCGGGAGTCACAGATACGCAGTATTTT | CASSFIAGVTDTQYF
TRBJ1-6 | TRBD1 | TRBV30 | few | TGTGCCTGGAGTGGGACAGGCCATAATTCACCCCTCCACTTT | CAWSGTGHNSPLHF
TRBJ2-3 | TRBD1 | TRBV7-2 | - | TGTGCCAGCAGCTCACAACCCACGACAGGGGTGACCACAGATACGCAGTATTTT | CASSSQPTTGVTTDTQYF
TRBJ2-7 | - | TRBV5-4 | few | TGTGCCAGCAGCTTGAGAGGGCTTTCCTACGAGCAGTACTTC | CASSLRGLSYEQYF
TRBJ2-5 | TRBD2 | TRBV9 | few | TGTGCCAGCAGCGCGCTAGCGGGAAGAGAGACCCAGTACTTC | CASSALAGRETQYF
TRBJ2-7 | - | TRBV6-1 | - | TGTGCCACCTACCTCGGGGAGCAGTACTTC | CATYLGEQYF
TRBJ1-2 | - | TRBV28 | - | TGTGCCAGCAGTTTGAGGGGGAGGGGGGCTAGTGGCTACACCTTC | CASSLRGRGASGYTF
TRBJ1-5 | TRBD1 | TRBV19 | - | TGTGCCAGTAGTACCTTCGGACAGGGGATACAGCCCCAGCATTTT | CASSTFGQGIQPQHF
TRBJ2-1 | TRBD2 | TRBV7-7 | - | TGTGCCAGCAGCTTAGATTTGAGGGAGGGACTCCACAATGAGCAGTTCTTC | CASSLDLREGLHNEQFF
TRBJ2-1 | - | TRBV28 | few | TGTGCCAGCAGTTTTAACCTAAACCCCCACAATGAGCAGTTCTTC | CASSFNLNPHNEQFF
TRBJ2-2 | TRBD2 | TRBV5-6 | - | TGTGCCAGCAGCTTGGGCCTGGGGGGGGACCCCGGGGAGCTGTTTTTT | CASSLGLGGDPGELFF
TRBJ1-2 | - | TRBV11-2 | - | TGTGCCAGCAGCTTAATTGCGGGAACCTATGGCTACACCTTC | CASSLIAGTYGYTF
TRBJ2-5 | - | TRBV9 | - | TGTGCCAGCAGCGTAGCTGTCGGGAGTGGGCAAGAGACCCAGTACTTC | CASSVAVGSGQETQYF
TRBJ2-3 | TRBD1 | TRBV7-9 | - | TGTGCCAGCAGCCCACAGGGGGGCCCCACAGATACGCAGTATTTT | CASSPQGGPTDTQYF
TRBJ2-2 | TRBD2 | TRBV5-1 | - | TGCGCCAGCAGCTTGACTAGCGGGCAGAACACCGGGGAGCTGTTTTTT | CASSLTSGQNTGELFF
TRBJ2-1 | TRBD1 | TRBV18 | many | TGTGCCAGCTCACCTAGGACAGGGGAAAATGAGCAGTTCTTC | CASSPRTGENEQFF
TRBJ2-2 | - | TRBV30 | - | TGTGCCTGGAGTTTACTCACGAACACCGGGGAGCTGTTTTTT | CAWSLLTNTGELFF
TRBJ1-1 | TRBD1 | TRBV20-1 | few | TGCAGTGCTAGGCCGGGACAGAAAGCTTTCTTT | CSARPGQKAFF
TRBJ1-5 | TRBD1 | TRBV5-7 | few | TGTGCCAGCAGTCAGGGGGCGCTTAGCAATCAGCCCCAGCATTTT | CASSQGALSNQPQHF